The 20 T cell receptor beta chains below come from one sample, sequenced in a study of T-cell memory formation after mild COVID-19. TCRdb redid the calling of the 5' RACE reads with MiXCR, one entry per CDR3 protein. The sample yields 150,000 to 200,000 distinct CDR3 sequences, 13% seen once. Material for sequencing was PBMCs or a T cell subset sorted from them (not recorded which). These receptors all stem from a man between 18 and 29 years old who had mild COVID-19 (a few samples of this study predate the infection). Cell type and time point are not known.

The V gene is TRBV6-5, the J gene TRBJ2-2, with 7 nucleotides matching TRBD1. Germline V CDR1 and CDR2: MNHEY, SVGAGI. This CDR3 has 14 amino acids. V shed 2 bases, J shed 6 bases, and the junction held 3 bases outside the gene matches. The CDR3 sequence: CASSYADRAGELFF. Here the CDR3 DNA reads TGTGCCAGCAGTTACGCAGACAGGGCCGGGGAGCTGTTTTTT.

This clonotype was picked up a small number of times. The CDR3 DNA is TGTGCCAGCAGTTACAGGTCGGATTCACCCCTCCACTTT. As protein: CASSYRSDSPLHF. This chain joins TRBV6-2 or TRBV6-3 and TRBJ1-6; no firm D call. The CDR3 consists of 13 residues. V shed 2 bases and J shed 8 bases, with 7 bases lying between them. The V gene's germline CDR1 is MNHEY and CDR2 SVGEGT.

This clonotype was picked up a small number of times. This sequence joins TRBV12-3 or TRBV12-4 and TRBJ2-1; 9 positions agree with TRBD2. V gave up 6 bases and J gave up 4 bases; unmatched junction bases: 10. The CDR3 consists of 16 residues. The CDR3 sequence is CASRPISGGQYNEQFF. In DNA, the CDR3 is TGTGCCAGCAGGCCTATTAGCGGGGGTCAGTACAATGAGCAGTTCTTC.

This clonotype was seen a handful of times. This chain joins TRBV7-2 and TRBJ2-5; possibly TRBD2 for D (5 bases). CDR1 is SGHTA and CDR2 is FQGNSA in the germline V gene. The V end was cut by 5 bases, the J end by 0 bases, with 10 bases between. The CDR3 extends over 14 amino acids. DNA of the CDR3: TGTGCCAGCAGCCTAACTAGTCACCAAGAGACCCAGTACTTC. It is translated as CASSLTSHQETQYF.

This clonotype came up a few times. The chain couples TRBV12-3 or TRBV12-4 to TRBJ1-6; D not resolved. This CDR3 region has 14 residues. Trimming pared 3 bases from V and 10 bases from J, leaving 13 bases between. The DNA of the CDR3 is TGTGCCAGCAGTTTCGGCGGTCTGGAGTCACCCCTCCACTTT. It specifies CASSFGGLESPLHF.

This chain connects TRBV6-5 to TRBJ1-4; no definite D call. This CDR3 has 14 residues. V gave up 0 bases and J gave up 2 bases, with 4 bases separating them. Germline lookup yields CDR1 MNHEY and CDR2 SVGAGI. Here the CDR3 reads CASSYSRTNEKLFF. The DNA of the CDR3 is TGTGCCAGCAGTTACTCACGCACTAATGAAAAACTGTTTTTT.

The chain combines TRBV29-1 with TRBJ2-1; 15 bases fit TRBD2. Germline V gives CDR1 SQVTM, CDR2 ANQGSEA. V lost 5 bases, J lost 15 bases, and 11 bases stayed unmatched. The CDR3 spans 14 residues. The CDR3 reads CSVPPGLAGGRLFF. The CDR3, as DNA: TGCAGCGTTCCCCCGGGACTAGCGGGGGGTCGGTTGTTCTTC.

This clonotype came up a few times. The genes are TRBV19 and TRBJ1-1, with TRBD1 matching over 8 bases. Germline V gives CDR1 LNHDA, CDR2 SQIVND (reference sequence). The CDR3 is made up of 15 amino acids. V shed 3 bases, J shed 1 base, and the junction held 4 bases outside the gene matches. CDR3 in amino acids: CASSIPGTGNTEAFF. The CDR3 DNA is TGTGCCAGTAGTATTCCCGGGACAGGGAACACTGAAGCTTTCTTT.

The sample holds a few counts of this clonotype. V usage is TRBV5-1 and J usage is TRBJ2-5; 9 bases map to TRBD1. V was pared by 3 bases and J by 1 base, with 4 bases of the junction left unmatched. CDR1 and CDR2 from the germline V gene are SGHRS and YFSETQ. The CDR3 covers 15 residues. The CDR3 is CASSSGTGPQETQYF. The CDR3, as DNA: TGCGCCAGCAGCTCAGGGACAGGGCCCCAAGAGACCCAGTACTTC.

The rearrangement links TRBV2 to TRBJ2-1; 8 nucleotides align to TRBD2. After removal of 1 base from V and 4 bases from J, the junction contained 6 bases not matched to a gene. Germline loops: CDR1 SNHLY, CDR2 FYNNEI. The CDR3 length is 16 residues. The CDR3 nucleotides are TGTGCCAGCAGTGAAGGCGCGGGGGGAATATACAATGAGCAGTTCTTC. Its translation is CASSEGAGGIYNEQFF.

This clonotype has ten or more counts. The gene calls are TRBV4-2 and TRBJ2-7, with D perhaps TRBD1 (5 bases). This CDR3 comprises 14 residues. Trimming cost V 6 bases and J 2 bases, with 14 bases left between them. From germline, CDR1 is LGHNA and CDR2 YNFKEQ. The CDR3 is CASSHAGKPYEQYF. For the CDR3, the DNA is TGTGCCAGCAGTCACGCAGGGAAACCCTACGAGCAGTACTTC.

This clonotype was detected a few times. J is TRBJ1-2 and V is TRBV7-2, with D unresolved. The germline V and J ends were trimmed by 5 bases and 8 bases, with 12 bases remaining between them. The CDR3 is 12 residues long. CDR1 is SGHTA, CDR2 FQGNSA, per germline. CDR3 in amino acids: CASSLDSRGYTF. The CDR3 DNA reads as TGTGCCAGCAGCCTTGATTCCCGCGGCTACACCTTC.

This clonotype was recorded a few times. The rearrangement links TRBV11-1 to TRBJ2-3, with D possibly matching TRBD2 (6 bases). Trimming cost V 5 bases and J 3 bases, with 9 bases left between them. The CDR3 sequence is 13 residues long. Germline CDR1 and CDR2: SGHAT and FQDESV (reference sequence). The CDR3 nucleotides read TGTGCCAGCAGCGTTGCGGGAACAGATACGCAGTATTTT. Translating gives CASSVAGTDTQYF.

This clonotype was found a few times. The rearrangement links TRBV6-5 to TRBJ2-3; 7 bases align to TRBD1. Germline-derived CDR1 and CDR2 are MNHEY and SVGAGI. The CDR3 has 13 amino acids. The ends lost 7 bases at V and 0 bases at J; junction bases unmatched: 1. The CDR3, as DNA: TGTGCCAGCAAGACAGGGAGCACAGATACGCAGTATTTT. This sequence encodes CASKTGSTDTQYF.

A few counts support this clonotype. The chain links TRBV15 to TRBJ2-3; TRBD1 is a possible D gene (6 bases). V shed 1 base and J shed 6 bases, with 11 bases lying between them. Germline lookup yields CDR1 LNHNV and CDR2 YYDKDF (reference sequence). The CDR3 loop spans 14 amino acids. CDR3 in DNA: TGTGCCACCAGCAGAGGCCAGGGGTTGGATACGCAGTATTTT. Its protein is CATSRGQGLDTQYF.

The chain links TRBV20-1 to TRBJ2-5; 7 nucleotides align to TRBD2. J was trimmed by 5 bases and V by 2 bases; bases with no gene match: 14. The CDR3 runs to 16 residues. Germline V gives CDR1 DFQATT, CDR2 SNEGSKA (reference sequence). The CDR3 loop is CSARPQRLAVMETQYF. The DNA of the CDR3 is TGCAGTGCTAGACCCCAGAGGCTAGCGGTAATGGAGACCCAGTACTTC.

J is TRBJ2-3 and V is TRBV30; D is unclear. Between the trimmed V and J ends, which lost 4 bases and 1 base, there was a span of 18 bases. The CDR3 is made up of 16 amino acids. From germline, CDR1 is GTSNPN and CDR2 SVGIG (reference sequence). The CDR3 here is CAWKGPGNRGTDTQYF. DNA for the CDR3: TGTGCCTGGAAAGGTCCGGGCAACCGGGGCACAGATACGCAGTATTTT.

The gene calls are TRBV7-3 and TRBJ1-1; D remains unclear. V lost 2 bases, J lost 1 base, and 8 bases lay in between. This CDR3 spans 14 amino acids. Germline loops: CDR1 SGHTA, CDR2 FQGTGA. CDR3 DNA sequence: TGTGCCAGCAGCTTAGGAGGCGCGAACACTGAAGCTTTCTTT. The encoded protein is CASSLGGANTEAFF.

The J gene is TRBJ2-3, the V gene TRBV28; the D gene is possibly TRBD2 (5 bases). The V gene lost 4 bases and the J gene lost 3 bases, with 14 bases spanning the gap. This CDR3 has 15 amino acids. Per the germline V gene, CDR1 is MDHEN and CDR2 is SYDVKM. Here the CDR3 DNA reads TGTGCCAGCAGTTCACCGGGATCCCAGACAGATACGCAGTATTTT. Translating it yields CASSSPGSQTDTQYF. Full variable domain (missing parts from reference TRBV28 and TRBJ2-3): DVKVTQSSRYLVKRTGEKVFLECVQDMDHENMFWYRQDPGLGLRLIYFSYDVKMKEKGDIPEGYSVSREKKERFSLILESASTNQTSMYLCASSSPGSQTDTQYFGPGTRLTVL.

This clonotype appeared a few times. The chain links TRBV11-2 to TRBJ1-1; no reliable D call. The CDR3 sequence is 12 residues long. Per germline, CDR1 SGHAT and CDR2 FQNNGV. The V end lost 5 bases, the J end lost 8 bases, and 12 bases lay between the germline ends. CDR3 bases: TGTGCCAGCAGCCCCCCCACGGCCGAAGCTTTCTTT. Translating it yields CASSPPTAEAFF.